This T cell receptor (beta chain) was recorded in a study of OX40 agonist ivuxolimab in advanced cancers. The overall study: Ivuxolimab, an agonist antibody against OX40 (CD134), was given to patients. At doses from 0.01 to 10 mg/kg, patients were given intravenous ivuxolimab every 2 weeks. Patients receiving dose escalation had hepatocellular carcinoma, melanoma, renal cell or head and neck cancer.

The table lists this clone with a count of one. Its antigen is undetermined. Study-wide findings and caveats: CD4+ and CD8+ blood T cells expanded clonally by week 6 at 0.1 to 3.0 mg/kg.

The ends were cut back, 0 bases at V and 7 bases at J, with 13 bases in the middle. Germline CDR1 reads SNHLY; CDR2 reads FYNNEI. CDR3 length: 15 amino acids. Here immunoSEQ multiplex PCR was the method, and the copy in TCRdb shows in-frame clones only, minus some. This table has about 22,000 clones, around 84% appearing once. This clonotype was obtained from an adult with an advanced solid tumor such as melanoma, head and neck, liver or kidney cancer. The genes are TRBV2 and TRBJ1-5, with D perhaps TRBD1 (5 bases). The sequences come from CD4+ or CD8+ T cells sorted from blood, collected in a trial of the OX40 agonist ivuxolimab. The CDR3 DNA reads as TGTGCCAGCAGTGAAGCGCCGCAGGGAGGACAGCCCCAGCATTTT. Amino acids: CASSEAPQGGQPQHF.